The clone carrying this TCR beta chain turned up a few times. After removal of 6 bases from V and 5 bases from J, the junction contained 8 bases not matched to a gene. Germline CDR1 is DFQATT and CDR2 is SNEGSKA (reference sequence). This CDR3 has 14 residues. A second PCR, run for roughly 7 to 12 cycles, used a sample-barcoded 5' primer plus a J-beta primer mix. TCRdb reprocessed the 5' RACE reads with MiXCR, giving one entry per CDR3 protein. This table holds roughly 1,500,000 distinct CDR3 sequences, around 35% found once. The sample comes from a study of blood T cells in healthy people across ages.

The V and J genes are TRBV20-1 and TRBJ2-7; 12 positions agree with TRBD2. This TCR came from a woman in her twenties or thirties in good health. The sample comprised blood. CDR3 bases: TGCAGTGCGGTGGAGCTAGCGGGAGGGGACGAGCAGTACTTC. Protein sequence: CSAVELAGGDEQYF.